The 2 T cell receptor beta chains below all came from one sample that was sequenced in a study of cytomegalovirus exposure and HLA in healthy donors. Profiling relied on immunoSEQ multiplex PCR, and the TCRdb table lists in-frame clones only, not all of them. The table lists about 240,000 clones, about 86% of them singletons. The sample taken for sequencing was PBMCs. The receptors come from a man between 18 and 29 years old in good health and CMV-seronegative.

This clone has only one observation. This rearrangement joins TRBV28 to TRBJ2-1, with 8 nucleotides matching TRBD2. With 6 bases clipped from V and 4 bases from J, the junction kept 8 bases outside the gene matches. CDR1 and CDR2 from the germline V gene are MDHEN and SYDVKM. CDR3 length: 15 amino acids. The CDR3 spells CASRSPSGGYNEQFF. In nucleotides, the CDR3 is TGTGCCAGCAGGTCCCCCAGCGGGGGATACAATGAGCAGTTCTTC.

This clone is a singleton in its sample. V usage is TRBV13 and J usage is TRBJ2-7; weak D call: TRBD2 (6 bases). With 5 bases removed from V and 4 bases from J, the gap between germline ends came to 12 bases. Germline CDR1 reads PRHDT; CDR2 reads FYEKMQ (reference sequence). There are 13 residues in the CDR3. CDR3 coding DNA: TGTGCCAGCAGCCGCGGGGCGGAATACGAGCAGTACTTC. Translated: CASSRGAEYEQYF.